Following are 18 T cell receptor beta chains from one sample sequenced in a study of blood T cell repertoires in COVID-19. Repertoires were generated with immunoSEQ multiplex PCR, while TCRdb's copy carries only in-frame clones and drops some. The sample records under 200,000 clones, roughly nine tenths being singletons. The sequenced sample consisted of peripheral blood. The source is a man aged 65 to 79 with acute or convalescent COVID-19.

The chain recombines TRBV2 with TRBJ2-4; D might be TRBD2 (5 bases). Trimming pared 8 bases from V and 2 bases from J, leaving 13 bases between. CDR1 SNHLY and CDR2 FYNNEI come from the germline V gene. The CDR3 is 14 residues long. The CDR3 loop reads CASSMSGSKNIQYF. The DNA for the CDR3 is TGTGCCAGCTCAATGAGCGGTTCCAAAAACATTCAGTACTTC.

As DNA, the CDR3 is TGTGCCAGCTCACCACAGGGGAACGAGCAGTACTTC. This sequence encodes CASSPQGNEQYF. The chain is built from TRBV18 and TRBJ2-7; TRBD1 is a possible D gene (5 bases). In germline, CDR1 is KGHSH, CDR2 LQKENI. The CDR3 loop spans 12 amino acids. V dropped 1 base and J dropped 5 bases, with 6 bases sitting between them.

V gene TRBV18 combines with J gene TRBJ2-6, with D tentatively TRBD1 (6 bases). CDR1 and CDR2 (germline): KGHSH, LQKENI. The CDR3 has 15 amino acids. V dropped 3 bases and J dropped 1 base, with 7 bases sitting between them. Here the CDR3 DNA reads TGTGCCAGCTCACCGAGGGGGTCTGGGGCCAACGTCCTGACTTTC. Its translation is CASSPRGSGANVLTF. Using reference TRBV18 and TRBJ2-6 for the parts outside the CDR3, the full variable domain is NAGVMQNPRHLVRRRGQEARLRCSPMKGHSHVYWYRQLPEEGLKFMVYLQKENIIDESGMPKERFSAEFPKEGPSILRIQQVVRGDSAAYFCASSPRGSGANVLTFGAGSRLTVL.

This clone was detected only a few times. V and J are TRBV30 and TRBJ1-4; possible D gene TRBD1, 6 bases. Trimming removed 3 bases at V and 5 bases at J, with 13 bases between. CDR1 GTSNPN and CDR2 SVGIG come from the germline V gene (reference sequence). The CDR3 sequence is 14 residues long. Written as DNA, the CDR3 is TGTGCCTGGAGGTCGCCGGGGGGCAATGAAAAACTGTTTTTT. Translating it yields CAWRSPGGNEKLFF.

This chain uses TRBV6-4 with TRBJ1-2; D gene unclear. V was shortened by 5 bases and J by 3 bases, with 16 bases between the two germline ends. Germline lookup yields CDR1 MRHNA and CDR2 SNTAGT. CDR3 size: 15 residues. CDR3 region: CASSSLSGAHYGYTF. CDR3 in DNA: TGTGCCAGCAGTTCCCTTAGTGGAGCGCACTATGGCTACACCTTC.

The rearrangement joins TRBV24-1 to TRBJ2-2; D ambiguous. The CDR3 spans 15 residues. Deletions cut 7 bases from V and 1 base from J, with 12 bases between. The germline gives CDR1 KGHDR, CDR2 SFDVKD. CDR3 in DNA: TGTGCCACCAGCGGCGTCGGGTGGAACACCGGGGAGCTGTTTTTT. Encoded protein: CATSGVGWNTGELFF.

The rearrangement joins TRBV7-8 to TRBJ2-2; D remains unclear. Germline CDR1 reads SGHVS; CDR2 reads FQNEAQ. V lost 3 bases and J lost 6, with 2 bases in between. There are 11 residues in the CDR3. Here the CDR3 reads CASSFAGELFF. The CDR3 DNA is TGTGCCAGCAGCTTCGCCGGGGAGCTGTTTTTT.

V gene TRBV5-4 combines with J gene TRBJ2-5; TRBD2 matches 7 bases. CDR1 is SGHNT, CDR2 YYREEE, per germline (reference sequence). The CDR3 spans 13 residues. V trimming: 5 bases; J trimming: 1 base; junction bases outside the gene matches: 2. CDR3 bases: TGTGCCAGCAGTAAGCGGGGCCAAGAGACCCAGTACTTC. Protein: CASSKRGQETQYF.

The V gene is TRBV11-2, the J gene TRBJ1-5, with 7 bases matching TRBD1. This CDR3 has 14 residues. Germline V gene data show CDR1 as SGHAT and CDR2 as FQNNGV. J was trimmed by 7 bases and V by 5 bases; bases with no gene match: 8. CDR3 sequence reads: CASSRVTGYQPQHF. CDR3 DNA sequence: TGTGCCAGCAGCCGAGTGACAGGGTACCAGCCCCAGCATTTT.

This clone occurred a few times. The chain is built from TRBV5-1 and TRBJ1-2, with a possible D match to TRBD1 (6 bases). Germline CDR1 and CDR2: SGHRS and YFSETQ. Trimming removed 0 bases at V and 5 bases at J, with 14 bases between. The CDR3 runs to 15 residues. CDR3 sequence reads: CASSLGSGEGYGYTF. The CDR3 nucleotides read TGCGCCAGCAGCTTGGGCTCAGGGGAAGGATATGGCTACACCTTC.

The V and J genes are TRBV3-1 (or the pseudogene TRBV3-2) and TRBJ2-7; 9 bases line up with TRBD1. This CDR3 is built from 15 residues. CDR1 and CDR2 (germline): LGHDT, YNNKEL (reference sequence). The V segment lost 2 bases and the J segment 5 bases; nucleotides outside the gene matches: 7. The CDR3 protein is CASSQTGQGRNEQYF. DNA for the CDR3: TGTGCCAGCAGCCAAACGGGACAGGGAAGGAACGAGCAGTACTTC.

The rearrangement joins TRBV5-1 to TRBJ2-3; tentatively, D is TRBD1 (6 bases). CDR3 length: 15 amino acids. The germline V gene encodes CDR1 SGHRS and CDR2 YFSETQ. Trimming removed 3 bases at V and 2 bases at J, with 13 bases between. Written as DNA, the CDR3 is TGCGCCAGCAGCTACCAGGGGCTTCTCACAGATACGCAGTATTTT. It yields the protein CASSYQGLLTDTQYF. Looking up the rest from reference TRBV5-1 and TRBJ2-3 gives the full variable domain: KAGVTQTPRYLIKTRGQQVTLSCSPISGHRSVSWYQQTPGQGLQFLFEYFSETQRNKGNFPGRFSGRQFSNSRSEMNVSTLELGDSALYLCASSYQGLLTDTQYFGPGTRLTVL.

The chain recombines TRBV6-6 with TRBJ2-2, with D possibly matching TRBD2 (5 bases). CDR1 is MNHNY, CDR2 SVGAGI, per germline (reference sequence). The V end was cut by 6 bases, the J end by 3 bases, with 11 bases between. The CDR3 is made up of 14 amino acids. The CDR3 protein is CASRKRTDTGELFF. CDR3 nucleotides: TGTGCCAGCAGAAAGCGGACTGACACCGGGGAGCTGTTTTTT.

The V gene is TRBV19, the J gene TRBJ1-5; possible D gene TRBD1, 6 bases. The germline CDR1 and CDR2 sequences are LNHDA and SQIVND (reference sequence). V shed 5 bases and J shed 6 bases, with 11 bases lying between them. CDR3 length equals 13 residues. CDR3 coding DNA: TGTGCCAGTAGTCGAAACAGGGTTCAGCCCCAGCATTTT. Encoded protein: CASSRNRVQPQHF.

The rearrangement links TRBV29-1 to TRBJ2-1, with TRBD2 identical over 12 bases. Germline trimming cut 7 bases from V and 7 bases from J; bases unmatched to any gene: 11. The CDR3 consists of 15 residues. Per the germline V gene, CDR1 is SQVTM and CDR2 is ANQGSEA. In DNA, the CDR3 is TGCAGCGGACGAGCTAGCGGGGGGGCGGGAAATGAGCAGTTCTTC. This sequence encodes CSGRASGGAGNEQFF.

The V gene is TRBV28, the J gene TRBJ1-5; TRBD1 is a possible D gene (5 bases). Trimming took off 3 bases at V and 4 bases at J, with 16 bases between the two ends. Looked up from germline, CDR1 is MDHEN and CDR2 is SYDVKM. The CDR3 contains 16 residues. CDR3 sequence: CASSFGWGGGNQPQHF. In DNA, the CDR3 is TGTGCCAGCAGTTTTGGGTGGGGGGGTGGAAATCAGCCCCAGCATTTT.

The rearrangement joins TRBV5-4 to TRBJ2-7; 13 bases fit TRBD2. Germline V gene data show CDR1 as SGHNT and CDR2 as YYREEE (reference sequence). The CDR3 has 16 amino acids. The V gene end was trimmed by 0 bases and the J gene end by 4 bases; junction bases not matched to a gene: 4. The CDR3 loop reads CASSLAGGLAGYEQYF. CDR3 in DNA: TGTGCCAGCAGCTTGGCAGGGGGACTAGCGGGGTACGAGCAGTACTTC.

With regard to this clone: Distinct nucleotide sequences in the sample also encode this CDR3. The V call is TRBV5-1, the J call TRBJ2-5, with TRBD1 identical over 9 bases. The V gene end was trimmed by 2 bases and the J gene end by 4 bases; junction bases not matched to a gene: 3. CDR1 is SGHRS and CDR2 is YFSETQ in the germline V gene. CDR3 length equals 14 residues. The CDR3 DNA sequence: TGCGCCAGCAGCTTACAGGGGGCAGGAGAGACCCAGTACTTC. Translation gives CASSLQGAGETQYF.